These 2 T cell receptor beta chains share one sample of origin, sequenced in a study of identical twins. One entry per CDR3 protein, called by TCRdb with MiXCR from the 5' RACE reads. The sample lists fewer than 250,000 distinct CDR3 sequences, roughly 10% seen once, with around 5% in the top ten. The sequenced material came from memory (CD45RO+) T cells sorted from blood. These receptors all come from a woman between 18 and 29 years old in good health.

This clonotype was recorded at least ten times. The chain carries TRBV5-1 and TRBJ2-1, with 9 bases lining up with TRBD2. The CDR3 contains 16 residues. CDR1 and CDR2 from the germline V gene are SGHRS and YFSETQ. J gave up 7 bases and V 2 bases, and 10 bases lay outside the gene matches. This chain's CDR3 is CASSFGLTAGGNEQFF. CDR3 bases: TGCGCCAGCAGCTTCGGTCTGACAGCGGGAGGAAATGAGCAGTTCTTC. Full variable domain (remainder filled in from reference TRBV5-1 and TRBJ2-1): KAGVTQTPRYLIKTRGQQVTLSCSPISGHRSVSWYQQTPGQGLQFLFEYFSETQRNKGNFPGRFSGRQFSNSRSEMNVSTLELGDSALYLCASSFGLTAGGNEQFFGPGTRLTVL.

J is TRBJ1-1 and V is TRBV20-1, with a possible D match to TRBD1 (5 bases). Trimming removed 3 bases at V and 6 bases at J, with 11 bases between. This CDR3 spans 12 amino acids. Germline V CDR1 and CDR2: DFQATT, SNEGSKA (reference sequence). The CDR3 is CSARQGYSEAFF. The CDR3 DNA sequence: TGCAGTGCTAGGCAGGGCTATTCTGAAGCTTTCTTT.